A single sample gave rise to the 5 T cell receptor beta chains below, sequenced in a study of shared clonotypes between healthy human individuals. Naive CD8 cells were CD45RO-negative, positively selected for CCR7, excluding terminally differentiated effector memory CD45RA+ cells. Assay: immunoSEQ multiplex PCR; the TCRdb copy retains only in-frame clones and omits some. The repertoire holds about 680,000 clones, about 91% seen once, with about a quarter in the top ten. Source material: naive CD8+ T cells sorted from blood. The source is a young man in good health.

This clone was found once. J is TRBJ1-4 and V is TRBV4-1; D might be TRBD1 (6 bases). CDR3 size: 14 residues. Germline lookup yields CDR1 MGHRA and CDR2 YSYEKL. With 0 bases removed from V and 14 bases from J, the gap between germline ends came to 16 bases. CDR3 region: CASSQESTGGPLFF. The CDR3 DNA reads as TGCGCCAGCAGCCAAGAATCAACCGGGGGGCCGCTGTTTTTT.

The rearrangement joins TRBV19 to TRBJ1-2; TRBD1 agrees at 8 bases. CDR3 length: 13 amino acids. J was trimmed by 4 bases and V by 10 bases; bases with no gene match: 8. Germline values: CDR1 LNHDA, CDR2 SQIVND (reference sequence). The CDR3 sequence: CATWDRSAYGYTF. The CDR3 bases are TGTGCCACTTGGGACAGGTCTGCCTATGGCTACACCTTC.

This clone was detected once. The rearrangement links TRBV27 to TRBJ2-7, with a weak D call TRBD1 (6 bases). The V end was cut by 6 bases, the J end by 6 bases, with 12 bases between. This CDR3 region has 12 residues. Germline V gene data show CDR1 as MNHEY and CDR2 as SMNVEV (reference sequence). CDR3 nucleotides: TGTGCCAGCAGGACAGGCCTAGCCGAGCAGTACTTC. Translation gives CASRTGLAEQYF.

The genes are TRBV7-3 and TRBJ2-1; possibly TRBD2 for D (5 bases). V was trimmed by 5 bases and J by 9 bases, leaving 14 bases between them. This CDR3 contains 13 residues. The germline CDR1 and CDR2 sequences are SGHTA and FQGTGA. The CDR3 loop is CASSPQVRGEQFF. Here the CDR3 DNA reads TGTGCCAGCAGCCCCCAAGTTCGGGGTGAGCAGTTCTTC.

The chain recombines TRBV7-6 with TRBJ2-7; TRBD1 matches at 9 bases. In germline, CDR1 is SGHVS, CDR2 FNYEAQ. CDR3 length: 11 amino acids. As DNA, the CDR3 is TGTGCTGCCGGGACAGGGAGCGAGCAGTACTTC. This codes for CAAGTGSEQYF.